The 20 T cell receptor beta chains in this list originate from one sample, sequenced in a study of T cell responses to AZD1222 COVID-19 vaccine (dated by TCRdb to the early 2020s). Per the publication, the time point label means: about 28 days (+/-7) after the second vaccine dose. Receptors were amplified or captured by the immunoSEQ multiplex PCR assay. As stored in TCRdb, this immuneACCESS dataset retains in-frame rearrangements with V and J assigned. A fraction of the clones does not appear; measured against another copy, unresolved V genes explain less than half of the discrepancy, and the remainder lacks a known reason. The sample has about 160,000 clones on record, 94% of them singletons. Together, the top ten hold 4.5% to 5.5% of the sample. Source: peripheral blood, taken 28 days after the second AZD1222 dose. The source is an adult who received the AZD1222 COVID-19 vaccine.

CDR3 nucleotides: TGCGCCAGCAGCCAAGGGGACAGAATCTACAATGAGCAGTTCTTC. Residues: CASSQGDRIYNEQFF. The chain has TRBV5-1 and TRBJ2-1, with 7 bases matching TRBD1. Germline V gene sequence: CDR1 SGHRS, CDR2 YFSETQ. V shed 4 bases, J shed 3 bases, and the junction held 7 bases outside the gene matches. The CDR3 totals 15 residues.

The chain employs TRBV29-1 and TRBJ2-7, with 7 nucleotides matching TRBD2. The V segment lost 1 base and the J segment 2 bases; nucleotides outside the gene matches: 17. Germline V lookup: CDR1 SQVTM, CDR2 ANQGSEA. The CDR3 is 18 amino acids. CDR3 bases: TGCAGCGTTGAAGGGCCGGGACCCCAGCGGGGCTCCCCCTACGAGCAGTACTTC. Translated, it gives CSVEGPGPQRGSPYEQYF.

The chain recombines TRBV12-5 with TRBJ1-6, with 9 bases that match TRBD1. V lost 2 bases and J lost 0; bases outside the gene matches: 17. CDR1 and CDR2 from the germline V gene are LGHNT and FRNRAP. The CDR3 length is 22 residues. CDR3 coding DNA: TGTGCTAGTGGTTTGACCGACAGGGGGTGGGAACCTTTTAGCTCCTATAATTCACCCCTCCACTTT. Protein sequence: CASGLTDRGWEPFSSYNSPLHF. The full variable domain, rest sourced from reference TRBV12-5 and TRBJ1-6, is DARVTQTPRHKVTEMGQEVTMRCQPILGHNTVFWYRQTMMQGLELLAYFRNRAPLDDSGMPKDRFSAEMPDATLATLKIQPSEPRDSAVYFCASGLTDRGWEPFSSYNSPLHFGNGTRLTVT.

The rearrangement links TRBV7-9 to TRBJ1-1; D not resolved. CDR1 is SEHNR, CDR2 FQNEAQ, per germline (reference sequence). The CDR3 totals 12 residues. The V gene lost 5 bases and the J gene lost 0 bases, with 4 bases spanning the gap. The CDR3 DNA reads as TGTGCCAGCAGCCCTATGAACACTGAAGCTTTCTTT. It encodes CASSPMNTEAFF. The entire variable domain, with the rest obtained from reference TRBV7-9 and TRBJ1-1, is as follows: DTGVSQNPRHKITKRGQNVTFRCDPISEHNRLYWYRQTLGQGPEFLTYFQNEAQLEKSRLLSDRFSAERPKGSFSTLEIQRTEQGDSAMYLCASSPMNTEAFFGQGTRLTVV.

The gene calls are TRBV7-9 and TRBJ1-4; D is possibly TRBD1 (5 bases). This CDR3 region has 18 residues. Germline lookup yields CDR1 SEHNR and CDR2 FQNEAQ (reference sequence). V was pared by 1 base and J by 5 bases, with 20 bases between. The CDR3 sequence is CASSLGDYQGRWNEKLFF. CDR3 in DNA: TGTGCCAGCAGCTTAGGGGACTACCAGGGCCGGTGGAATGAAAAACTGTTTTTT.

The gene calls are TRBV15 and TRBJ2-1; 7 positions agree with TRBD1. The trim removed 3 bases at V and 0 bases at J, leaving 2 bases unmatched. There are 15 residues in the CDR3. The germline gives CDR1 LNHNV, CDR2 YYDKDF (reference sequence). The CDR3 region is CATSRTGNSYNEQFF. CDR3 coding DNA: TGTGCCACCAGCAGGACAGGGAACTCCTACAATGAGCAGTTCTTC.

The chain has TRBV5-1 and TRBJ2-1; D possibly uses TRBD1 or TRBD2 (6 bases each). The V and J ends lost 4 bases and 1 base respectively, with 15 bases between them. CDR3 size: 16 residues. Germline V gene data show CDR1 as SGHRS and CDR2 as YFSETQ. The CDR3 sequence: CASSPEGGRSYNEQFF. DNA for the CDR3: TGCGCCAGCAGCCCCGAAGGGGGGAGGTCCTACAATGAGCAGTTCTTC.

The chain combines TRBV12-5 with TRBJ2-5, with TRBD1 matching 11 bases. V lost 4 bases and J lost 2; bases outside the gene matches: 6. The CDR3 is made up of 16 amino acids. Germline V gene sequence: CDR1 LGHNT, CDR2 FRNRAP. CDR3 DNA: TGTGCTAGTGGTTCTTCCGGGACAGGGGGGCAAGAGACCCAGTACTTC. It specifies CASGSSGTGGQETQYF.

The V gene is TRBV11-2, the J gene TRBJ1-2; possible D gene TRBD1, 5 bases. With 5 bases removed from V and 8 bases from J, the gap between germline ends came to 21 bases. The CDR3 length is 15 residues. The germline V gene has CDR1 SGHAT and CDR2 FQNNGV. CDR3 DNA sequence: TGTGCCAGCAGCCCGCTAGAAGCAGGGATGGACGGCTACACCTTC. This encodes CASSPLEAGMDGYTF.

CDR3 in amino acids: CASSLSGQPGVEYF. In DNA, the CDR3 is TGTGCCAGCAGTTTATCAGGACAGCCCGGAGTTGAGTACTTC. This rearrangement joins TRBV27 to TRBJ2-7; D perhaps matches TRBD1 (6 bases). V was trimmed by 0 bases and J by 11 bases, leaving 17 bases between them. This CDR3 has 14 amino acids. Germline assignment: CDR1 MNHEY and CDR2 SMNVEV (reference sequence).

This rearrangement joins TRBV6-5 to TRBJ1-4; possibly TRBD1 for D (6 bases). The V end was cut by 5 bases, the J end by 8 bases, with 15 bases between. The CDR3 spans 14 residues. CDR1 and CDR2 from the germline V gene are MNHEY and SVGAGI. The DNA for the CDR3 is TGTGCCAGCAGTCGGACAGCGAATGGGGAAAAACTGTTTTTT. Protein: CASSRTANGEKLFF.

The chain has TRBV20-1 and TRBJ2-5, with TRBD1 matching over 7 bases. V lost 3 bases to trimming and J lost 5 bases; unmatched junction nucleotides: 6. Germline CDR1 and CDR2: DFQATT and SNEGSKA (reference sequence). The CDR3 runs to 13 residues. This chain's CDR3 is CSASRQGRETQYF. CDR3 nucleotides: TGCAGTGCTAGTCGACAGGGCCGTGAGACCCAGTACTTC.

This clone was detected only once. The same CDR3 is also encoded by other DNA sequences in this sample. The CDR3 reads CASSSPNTGELFF. The CDR3 DNA reads TGTGCCAGCAGCTCCCCTAACACCGGGGAGCTGTTTTTT. The genes are TRBV7-2 and TRBJ2-2, with unresolved D. Germline V CDR1 and CDR2: SGHTA, FQGNSA. V lost 4 bases to trimming and J lost 2 bases, with 5 bases between them. The CDR3 is made up of 13 amino acids.

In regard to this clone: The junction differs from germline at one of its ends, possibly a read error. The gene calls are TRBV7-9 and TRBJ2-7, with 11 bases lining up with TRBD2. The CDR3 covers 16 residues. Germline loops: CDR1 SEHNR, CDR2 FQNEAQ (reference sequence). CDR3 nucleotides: TGTGCCAGCAGCCTAGCGGGAGGTGGATCGAGTAGCGAGCAGTACTTC. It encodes CASSLAGGGSSSEQYF.

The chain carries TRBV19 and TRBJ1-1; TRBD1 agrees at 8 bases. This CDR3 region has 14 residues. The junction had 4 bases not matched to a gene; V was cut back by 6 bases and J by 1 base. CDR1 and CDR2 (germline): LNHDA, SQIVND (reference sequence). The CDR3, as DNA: TGTGCCAGTAGCTCAGGGGGCCCGAACACTGAAGCTTTCTTT. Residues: CASSSGGPNTEAFF.

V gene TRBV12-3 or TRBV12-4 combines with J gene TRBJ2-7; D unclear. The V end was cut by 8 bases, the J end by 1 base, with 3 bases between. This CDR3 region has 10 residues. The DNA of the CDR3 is TGTGCCAGCGATTCCTACGAGCAGTACTTC. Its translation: CASDSYEQYF.

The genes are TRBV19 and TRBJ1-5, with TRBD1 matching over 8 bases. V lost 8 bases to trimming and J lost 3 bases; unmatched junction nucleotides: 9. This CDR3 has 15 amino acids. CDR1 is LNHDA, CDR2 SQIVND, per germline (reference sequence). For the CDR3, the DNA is TGTGCCAGTGCCCCCGGGACAGGCTTCAATCAGCCCCAGCATTTT. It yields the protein CASAPGTGFNQPQHF.

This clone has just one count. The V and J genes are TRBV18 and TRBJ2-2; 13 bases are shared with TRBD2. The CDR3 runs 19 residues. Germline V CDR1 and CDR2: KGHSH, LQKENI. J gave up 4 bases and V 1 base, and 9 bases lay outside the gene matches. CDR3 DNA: TGTGCCAGCTCACCACTACCCCCAACTAGCGGGAGGGCCACCGGGGAGCTGTTTTTT. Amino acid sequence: CASSPLPPTSGRATGELFF.

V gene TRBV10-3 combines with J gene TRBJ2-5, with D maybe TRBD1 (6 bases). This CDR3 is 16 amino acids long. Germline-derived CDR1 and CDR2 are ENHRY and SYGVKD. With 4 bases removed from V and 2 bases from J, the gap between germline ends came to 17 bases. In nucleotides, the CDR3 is TGTGCCATCAGTGTCGAAGGGCCAGGGGCTCAAGAGACCCAGTACTTC. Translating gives CAISVEGPGAQETQYF.

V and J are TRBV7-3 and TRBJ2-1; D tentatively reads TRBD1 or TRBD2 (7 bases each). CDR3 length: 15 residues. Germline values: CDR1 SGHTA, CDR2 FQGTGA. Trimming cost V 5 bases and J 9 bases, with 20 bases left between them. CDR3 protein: CASSPRGEGPIEQFF. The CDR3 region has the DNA TGTGCCAGCAGCCCCAGGGGGGAGGGCCCGATTGAGCAGTTCTTC. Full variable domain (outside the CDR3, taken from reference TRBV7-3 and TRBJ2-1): GAGVSQTPSNKVTEKGKYVELRCDPISGHTALYWYRQSLGQGPEFLIYFQGTGAADDSGLPNDRFFAVRPEGSVSTLKIQRTERGDSAVYLCASSPRGEGPIEQFFGPGTRLTVL.